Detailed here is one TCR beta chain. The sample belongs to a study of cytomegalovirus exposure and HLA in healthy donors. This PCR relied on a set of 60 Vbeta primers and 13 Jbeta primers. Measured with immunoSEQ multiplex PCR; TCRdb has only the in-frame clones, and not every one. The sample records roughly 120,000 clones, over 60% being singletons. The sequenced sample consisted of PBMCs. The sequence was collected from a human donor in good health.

The CDR3 DNA reads TGTGCCATCAACCCTACTAGCGGAGGACCTACAGATACGCAGTATTTT. Translated, it gives CAINPTSGGPTDTQYF. The V gene is TRBV10-3, the J gene TRBJ2-3, with 8 bases aligning to TRBD2. Germline CDR1 reads ENHRY; CDR2 reads SYGVKD. V shed 7 bases, J shed 3 bases, and the junction held 12 bases outside the gene matches. This CDR3 has 16 amino acids.